The sequence of this TCR beta chain was determined in a study of response to subunit inactivated influenza vaccine. Study-level findings and limits: It was the authors' suggestion that each seasonal influenza vaccination recruits few new T cells.

TCRdb recomputed calls from the RT-PCR reads with MiXCR, one row per CDR3 protein. The table lists approximately 160,000 distinct CDR3 sequences, about 10% of them singletons. In regard to this clonotype: Its antigen is unidentified.

This CDR3 has 14 residues. Trimming cost V 6 bases and J 0 bases; bases outside gene matches: 4. CDR1 and CDR2 (germline): DFQATT, SNEGSKA (reference sequence). This sequence was found in a man aged 45-69 years who received an inactivated influenza vaccine. The gene calls are TRBV20-1 and TRBJ2-2; 7 nucleotides match TRBD1. Here the sequenced sample was CD8+ T cells sorted from PBMCs, taken about 23 months after vaccination. The CDR3 reads CSARDSANTGELFF. DNA of the CDR3: TGCAGTGCAAGGGACAGCGCGAACACCGGGGAGCTGTTTTTT.